This entry lists 16 T cell receptor beta chains sequenced from one sample in a study of cytomegalovirus exposure and HLA in healthy donors. PCR amplification relied on 60 Vbeta primers (plus 13 Jbeta primers). Using immunoSEQ multiplex PCR, the repertoire was profiled, and TCRdb retains in-frame clones only, with some absent. Of about 140,000 clones listed, around 80% were seen once; the top ten hold about 1.5%. What was sequenced was PBMCs. The source is a man younger than 45 in good health and CMV-seropositive.

CDR3 sequence (DNA): TGTGCCAGCAGCATCGGGACAGGGTCTGACAAAAACATTCAGTACTTC. Protein product: CASSIGTGSDKNIQYF. The chain uses TRBV13 and TRBJ2-4, with TRBD1 identical over 9 bases. Germline V CDR1 and CDR2: PRHDT, FYEKMQ (reference sequence). This CDR3 spans 16 amino acids. After removal of 5 bases from V and 3 bases from J, the junction contained 8 bases not matched to a gene. Combining the CDR3 with reference TRBV13 and TRBJ2-4 gives the whole variable domain AAGVIQSPRHLIKEKRETATLKCYPIPRHDTVYWYQQGPGQDPQFLISFYEKMQSDKGSIPDRFSAQQFSDYHSELNMSSLELGDSALYFCASSIGTGSDKNIQYFGAGTRLSVL.

Only one count was recorded for this clone. The chain has TRBV7-3 and TRBJ2-3; 11 bases line up with TRBD2. Germline values: CDR1 SGHTA, CDR2 FQGTGA. The CDR3 sequence is 16 residues long. With V trimmed by 6 bases and J by 4 bases, 9 bases remained unmatched. The CDR3 nucleotides are TGTGCCAGCAGTCTAATAGTAGCGGGGGGGCCAGATACGCAGTATTTT. Translating gives CASSLIVAGGPDTQYF.

The gene calls are TRBV28 and TRBJ1-5, with D possibly being TRBD1 (6 bases). CDR1 MDHEN and CDR2 SYDVKM come from the germline V gene. The CDR3 spans 15 residues. The V end lost 5 bases, the J end lost 1 base, and 12 bases lay between the germline ends. The chain's CDR3 is CASSRSQGSNQPQHF. The CDR3 coding sequence is TGTGCCAGCAGTCGGAGCCAGGGGAGCAATCAGCCCCAGCATTTT.

The chain combines TRBV5-4 with TRBJ2-7, with 10 bases lining up with TRBD2. The CDR3 sequence is 14 residues long. Germline trimming cut 3 bases from V and 4 bases from J; bases unmatched to any gene: 4. CDR1 SGHNT and CDR2 YYREEE come from the germline V gene (reference sequence). The CDR3 DNA follows: TGTGCCAGCAGCTCCCCGACTAGCGGGTACGAGCAGTACTTC. This translates into CASSSPTSGYEQYF. Full variable domain (rest looked up from reference TRBV5-4 and TRBJ2-7): ETGVTQSPTHLIKTRGQQVTLRCSSQSGHNTVSWYQQALGQGPQFIFQYYREEENGRGNFPPRFSGLQFPNYSSELNVNALELDDSALYLCASSSPTSGYEQYFGPGTRLTVT.

This clone was observed a single time. J is TRBJ2-7 and V is TRBV5-4, with TRBD2 as a possible D gene (6 bases). From germline, CDR1 is SGHNT and CDR2 YYREEE (reference sequence). The ends were cut back, 4 bases at V and 2 bases at J, with 10 bases in the middle. This CDR3 has 13 amino acids. The CDR3 nucleotides are TGTGCCAGCAGCCCAGGAGGGACCTACGAGCAGTACTTC. Translation: CASSPGGTYEQYF.

V is TRBV13 and J is TRBJ2-7; a weak D match, TRBD1 (6 bases). The germline CDR1 and CDR2 sequences are PRHDT and FYEKMQ (reference sequence). V lost 5 bases and J lost 1, with 15 bases in between. This CDR3 is built from 15 residues. The CDR3 sequence is CASSPGGRTSYEQYF. Here the CDR3 DNA reads TGTGCCAGCAGCCCTGGGGGCAGGACTTCCTACGAGCAGTACTTC.

The chain has TRBV7-8 and TRBJ2-5; 7 nucleotides align to TRBD2. Judging by the DNA end, TRBJ2-7 fits better; the J call may be wrong. This CDR3 contains 16 residues. CDR1 SGHVS and CDR2 FQNEAQ come from the germline V gene. The CDR3: CASSLVSASGSYEQYF. The CDR3 region has the DNA TGTGCCAGCAGCTTAGTTTCGGCTAGCGGTTCCTACGAGCAGTACTTC.

In its sample, this clone was seen once. The chain recombines TRBV19 with TRBJ1-2, with TRBD1 identical over 7 bases. After removal of 5 bases from V and 7 bases from J, the junction contained 7 bases not matched to a gene. The CDR3 spans 13 residues. Germline assignment: CDR1 LNHDA and CDR2 SQIVND (reference sequence). The CDR3: CASSSQTGAGYTF. CDR3 DNA: TGTGCCAGTAGTTCCCAAACAGGGGCTGGCTACACCTTC.

The rearrangement uses TRBV7-9 and TRBJ2-1; 7 nucleotides match TRBD1. Per germline, CDR1 SEHNR and CDR2 FQNEAQ (reference sequence). The CDR3 runs to 12 residues. V was clipped by 5 bases and J by 7 bases; unmatched bases: 2. In DNA, the CDR3 is TGTGCCAGCAGCCTACAGGGGAATGAGCAGTTCTTC. As protein: CASSLQGNEQFF.

V and J are TRBV5-1 and TRBJ2-7; 12 bases are a match to TRBD2. The CDR3 has 18 amino acids. The V and J ends lost 2 bases and 4 bases, in that order; junction bases with no gene match: 13. The germline V gene has CDR1 SGHRS and CDR2 YFSETQ. In nucleotides, the CDR3 is TGCGCCAGCAGCTTAAGGTCTCTGACTAGCGGGAGCGGGTACGAGCAGTACTTC. Protein sequence: CASSLRSLTSGSGYEQYF.

The chain recombines TRBV5-1 with TRBJ2-3; TRBD2 agrees at 11 bases. The V segment lost 5 bases and the J segment 1 base; nucleotides outside the gene matches: 6. CDR1 and CDR2 (germline): SGHRS, YFSETQ. This CDR3 contains 16 residues. The CDR3: CASRGSGGDGTDTQYF. The CDR3 DNA reads TGCGCCAGCAGGGGTAGCGGGGGGGACGGCACAGATACGCAGTATTTT.

The chain uses TRBV5-8 and TRBJ1-5; D gene ambiguous. CDR1 and CDR2 from the germline V gene are SGHTS and YDEGEE. V gave up 2 bases and J gave up 3 bases, with 12 bases separating them. This CDR3 has 15 residues. CDR3: CASSFLVLPNQPQHF. In DNA, the CDR3 is TGTGCCAGCAGCTTTCTCGTCCTCCCCAATCAGCCCCAGCATTTT.

This chain connects TRBV6-1 to TRBJ2-4; a possible D gene is TRBD1 (5 bases). From germline, CDR1 is MNHNS and CDR2 SASEGT. This CDR3 has 14 amino acids. V lost 1 base and J lost 6, with 10 bases in between. The DNA for the CDR3 is TGTGCCAGCAGTGAAGGTGCAGGGCTAAACATTCAGTACTTC. The encoded protein is CASSEGAGLNIQYF.

This chain joins TRBV5-4 and TRBJ2-7; 9 nucleotides agree with TRBD2. The CDR3 totals 15 residues. Per the germline V gene, CDR1 is SGHNT and CDR2 is YYREEE (reference sequence). Losses at the gene ends were 4 bases for V and 3 bases for J; bases not matched to a gene: 8. CDR3 DNA sequence: TGTGCCAGCAGCGAGGCGGGGGGGCGGAGCTACGAGCAGTACTTC. Amino acid sequence: CASSEAGGRSYEQYF.

Regarding this clone: Mismatch with germline at one junction end may stem from a read error. The genes are TRBV7-9 and TRBJ1-4; perhaps TRBD1 as D (5 bases). Germline values: CDR1 SEHNR, CDR2 FQNEAQ (reference sequence). The CDR3 has 12 residues. The CDR3 region is CSSSPQGEKLFF. The CDR3, as DNA: TGTTCCAGCAGCCCGCAGGGTGAAAAACTGTTTTTT.

The chain employs TRBV30 and TRBJ2-3; 7 bases align to TRBD1. The CDR3 is made up of 16 amino acids. Germline CDR1 GTSNPN, CDR2 SVGIG (reference sequence). V was pared by 0 bases and J by 8 bases, with 14 bases of the junction left unmatched. The CDR3 DNA sequence: TGTGCCTGGAGTGTACAGGGGCAGATGGGTGGGGGTACGCAGTATTTT. Translating gives CAWSVQGQMGGGTQYF. The entire variable domain, with the rest obtained from reference TRBV30 and TRBJ2-3, is as follows: SQTIHQWPATLVQPVGSPLSLECTVEGTSNPNLYWYRQAAGRGLQLLFYSVGIGQISSEVPQNLSASRPQDRQFILSSKKLLLSDSGFYLCAWSVQGQMGGGTQYFGPGTRLTVL.